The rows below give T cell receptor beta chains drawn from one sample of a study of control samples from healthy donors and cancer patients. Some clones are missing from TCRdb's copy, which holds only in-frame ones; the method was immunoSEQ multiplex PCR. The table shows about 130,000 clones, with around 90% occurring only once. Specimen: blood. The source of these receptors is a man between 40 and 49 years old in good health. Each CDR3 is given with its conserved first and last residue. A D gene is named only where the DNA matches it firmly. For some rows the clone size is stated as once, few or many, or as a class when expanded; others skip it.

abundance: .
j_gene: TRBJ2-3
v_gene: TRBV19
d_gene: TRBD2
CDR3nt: TGTGCCAGTAGTTTACTAGCGGGGGGAACAGATACGCAGTATTTT
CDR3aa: CASSLLAGGTDTQYF

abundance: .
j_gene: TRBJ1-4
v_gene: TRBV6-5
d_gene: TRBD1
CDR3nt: TGTGCCAGCAGGCCCGGGACAGGGGATAGGGAAAAACTGTTTTTT
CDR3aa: CASRPGTGDREKLFF

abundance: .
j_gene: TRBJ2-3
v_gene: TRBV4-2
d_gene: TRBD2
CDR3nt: TGTGCCAGCAGCCAAGGAGGTGTGGCTAGCGGGGGGTTTAGCACAGATACGCAGTATTTT
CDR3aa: CASSQGGVASGGFSTDTQYF

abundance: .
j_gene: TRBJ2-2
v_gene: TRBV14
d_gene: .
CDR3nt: TGTGCCAGCAGGGCCCGGACATCGAACACCGGGGAGCTGTTTTTT
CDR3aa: CASRARTSNTGELFF

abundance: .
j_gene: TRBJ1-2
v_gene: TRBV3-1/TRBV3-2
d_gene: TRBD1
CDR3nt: TGTGCCAGCAGCCACACGGGACAGGGCTATGGCTACACCTTC
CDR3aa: CASSHTGQGYGYTF

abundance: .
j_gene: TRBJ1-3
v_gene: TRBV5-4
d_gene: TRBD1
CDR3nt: TGTGCCAGCAGCATAAACAGGGGTGGCGACACCATATATTTT
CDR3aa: CASSINRGGDTIYF

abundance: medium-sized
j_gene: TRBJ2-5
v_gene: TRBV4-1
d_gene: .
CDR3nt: TGCGCCAGCAGCCCCTTCGGGCAGGAGCAAGAGACCCAGTACTTC
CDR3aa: CASSPFGQEQETQYF

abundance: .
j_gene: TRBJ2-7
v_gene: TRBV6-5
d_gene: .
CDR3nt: TGTGCCAGCAGTTACGGGGCAGTCTACGAGCAGTACTTC
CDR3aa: CASSYGAVYEQYF

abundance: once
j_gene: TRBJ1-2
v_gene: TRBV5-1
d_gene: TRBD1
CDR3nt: TGCGCCAGCAGCTTGGCGGACAGGGCCTATGGCTACACCTTC
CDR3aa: CASSLADRAYGYTF

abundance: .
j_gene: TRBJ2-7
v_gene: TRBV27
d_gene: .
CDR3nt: TGTGCCAGCAGCCGGGACCGGAGCTCCTACGAGCAGTACTTC
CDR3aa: CASSRDRSSYEQYF

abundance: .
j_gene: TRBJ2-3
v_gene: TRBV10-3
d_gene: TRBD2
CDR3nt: TGTGCCGTATCTTCGGGGGGAACAGATACGCAGTATTTT
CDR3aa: CAVSSGGTDTQYF

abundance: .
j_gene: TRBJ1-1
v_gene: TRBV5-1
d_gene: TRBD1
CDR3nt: TGCGCCAGCAGCCACTCAGGGGGGAGTGAAGCTTTCTTT
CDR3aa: CASSHSGGSEAFF

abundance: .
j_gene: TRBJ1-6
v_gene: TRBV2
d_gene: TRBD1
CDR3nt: TGTGCCAGCAGTTACGACAGGGGGGCTTCACCCCTCCACTTT
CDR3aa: CASSYDRGASPLHF

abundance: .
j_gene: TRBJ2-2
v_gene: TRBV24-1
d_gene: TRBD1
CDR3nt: TGTGCCACCAGCCGGACAGGGAACACCGGGGAGCTGTTTTTT
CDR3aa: CATSRTGNTGELFF

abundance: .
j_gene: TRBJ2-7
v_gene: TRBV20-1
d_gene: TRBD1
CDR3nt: TGCAGTTTCCGGGACAGGTACGAGCAGTACTTC
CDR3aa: CSFRDRYEQYF

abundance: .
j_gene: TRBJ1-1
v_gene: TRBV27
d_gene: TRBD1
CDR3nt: TGTGCCAGCAGTCGAGGGACAGAAGAAGCTTTCTTT
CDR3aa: CASSRGTEEAFF

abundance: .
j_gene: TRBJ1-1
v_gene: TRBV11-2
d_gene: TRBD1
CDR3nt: TGTGCCAGCAGCTACGGGGACAGCCGGAACACTGAAGCTTTCTTT
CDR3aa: CASSYGDSRNTEAFF

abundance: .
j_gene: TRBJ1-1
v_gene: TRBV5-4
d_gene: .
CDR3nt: TGTGCCAGCAGCCTGGGGCAGGGCGGAACTGAAGCTTTCTTT
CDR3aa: CASSLGQGGTEAFF

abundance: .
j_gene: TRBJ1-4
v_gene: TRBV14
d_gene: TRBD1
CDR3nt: TGTGCCAGCAGCCGGGACAGGGTATTCGAAAAACTGTTTTTT
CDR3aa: CASSRDRVFEKLFF

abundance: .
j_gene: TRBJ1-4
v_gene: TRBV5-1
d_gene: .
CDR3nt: TGCGCCAGCAGCTTGAGGAGAGGAGAGTTCCTGTTTTTT
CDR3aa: CASSLRRGEFLFF

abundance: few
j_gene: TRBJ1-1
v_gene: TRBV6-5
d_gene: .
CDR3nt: TGTGCCAGCGGCGATTCGGGGGACGGCACTGAAGCTTTCTTT
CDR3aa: CASGDSGDGTEAFF

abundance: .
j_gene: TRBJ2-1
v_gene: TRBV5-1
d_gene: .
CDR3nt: TGCGCCAGCAGCTTGGCGTCAGGGTCCTACAATGAGCAGTTCTTC
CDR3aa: CASSLASGSYNEQFF

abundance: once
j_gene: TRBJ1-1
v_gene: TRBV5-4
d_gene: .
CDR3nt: TGTGCCAGCAGCTTGGAACGGAGGAACACTGAAGCTTTCTTT
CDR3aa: CASSLERRNTEAFF

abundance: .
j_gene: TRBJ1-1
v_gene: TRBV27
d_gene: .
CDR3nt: TGTGCCAGCAGTTTCACGGCGAACACTGAAGCTTTCTTT
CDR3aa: CASSFTANTEAFF